The present entry profiles one T cell receptor beta chain with its context. The antigen remains unidentified. The data were obtained in a study of CD8 T cells in ankylosing spondylitis. The germline V and J ends were trimmed by 0 bases and 0 bases, with 15 bases remaining between them. Germline lookup yields CDR1 SGHRS and CDR2 YFSETQ. The CDR3 covers 18 residues. Study-wide points: A subset of motif variants has previously been described in the synovial fluid and blood of reactive arthritis. The authors reported significant enrichment of disease-linked clones in matched ankylosing spondylitis synovial fluid. Ankylosing spondylitis blood appeared to be characterized by a TCR beta motif of eight highly homologous variants.

With molecular barcodes, quantitative 5'-RACE was used to make the TCR beta libraries. TCRdb itself ran the 5' RACE reads through MiXCR, one entry per CDR3 protein. The table shows around 120,000 distinct CDR3 sequences, with approximately 9.7% occurring only once. The sequence was collected from a male donor with ankylosing spondylitis or in good health (not recorded which). The sample consisted of blood, either unsorted or a sorted T cell fraction (not recorded which). The V call is TRBV5-1, the J call TRBJ2-2; D call uncertain. CDR3 coding DNA: TGCGCCAGCAGCTTGGCCTTTACTTCAGGAACGAACACCGGGGAGCTGTTTTTT. Translated, it gives CASSLAFTSGTNTGELFF. The entire variable domain, with the rest obtained from reference TRBV5-1 and TRBJ2-2, is as follows: KAGVTQTPRYLIKTRGQQVTLSCSPISGHRSVSWYQQTPGQGLQFLFEYFSETQRNKGNFPGRFSGRQFSNSRSEMNVSTLELGDSALYLCASSLAFTSGTNTGELFFGEGSRLTVL.